What follows are 24 T cell receptor beta chains derived from one specimen sequenced in a study of T cell responses to AZD1222 COVID-19 vaccine. TCRdb's table, derived via immunoSEQ multiplex PCR, lists solely in-frame clones and lacks some. Here the sample spans about 97,000 clones, 70% to 90% being singletons. The starting material was peripheral blood, obtained on day 0 of AZD1222 vaccination. These receptors all stem from an adult in good health.

The rearrangement joins TRBV19 to TRBJ1-1, with TRBD1 matching over 8 bases. The V segment lost 5 bases and the J segment 1 base; nucleotides outside the gene matches: 3. The CDR3 spans 14 residues. Germline-derived CDR1 and CDR2 are LNHDA and SQIVND (reference sequence). CDR3 residues: CASSFGTGNTEAFF. The CDR3 bases are TGTGCCAGTAGTTTCGGGACAGGGAACACTGAAGCTTTCTTT.

CDR3 nucleotide sequence: TGTGCCAGCTCACCAACTCTAGCGGGCTTGACCTATGAGCAGTTCTTC. Translating it yields CASSPTLAGLTYEQFF. The V and J genes are TRBV18 and TRBJ2-1, with 8 bases matching TRBD2. From germline, CDR1 is KGHSH and CDR2 LQKENI. The CDR3 length is 16 residues. The V and J ends lost 2 bases and 8 bases, in that order; junction bases with no gene match: 11.

This chain uses TRBV27 with TRBJ2-2; 10 nucleotides match TRBD1. This CDR3 has 14 residues. Unmatched junction bases numbered 2, after V lost 6 bases and J lost 4 bases. The germline V gene has CDR1 MNHEY and CDR2 SMNVEV (reference sequence). This CDR3 is CASSRDRGTGELFF. CDR3 sequence (DNA): TGTGCCAGCAGCCGGGACAGGGGCACCGGGGAGCTGTTTTTT.

The chain recombines TRBV2 with TRBJ1-1; no firm D call. The CDR3 extends over 15 amino acids. The germline V and J ends were trimmed by 2 bases and 1 base, with 11 bases remaining between them. CDR1 and CDR2 from the germline V gene are SNHLY and FYNNEI. The CDR3 nucleotides are TGTGCCAGCAGTGAAACGTTACGGGGGAACACTGAAGCTTTCTTT. This codes for CASSETLRGNTEAFF.

The rearrangement joins TRBV10-3 to TRBJ1-1, with D unresolved. Trimming took 3 bases from V and 7 from J, leaving 9 bases between them. Germline V CDR1 and CDR2: ENHRY, SYGVKD. The CDR3 runs 12 residues. The CDR3 reads CAISDPGGEAFF. CDR3 bases: TGTGCCATCAGTGACCCAGGAGGTGAAGCTTTCTTT.

This clone was seen a few times. The chain recombines TRBV6-5 with TRBJ2-3; the D gene is possibly TRBD1 (5 bases). The germline V gene encodes CDR1 MNHEY and CDR2 SVGAGI. V was clipped by 3 bases and J by 3 bases, with 10 bases between them. CDR3 size: 14 residues. The CDR3, as DNA: TGTGCCAGCAGTTATTTGGACAAAACAGATACGCAGTATTTT. The encoded protein is CASSYLDKTDTQYF.

V is TRBV4-3 and J is TRBJ2-5, with 11 bases that match TRBD2. V lost 1 base and J lost 4; bases outside the gene matches: 2. The CDR3 covers 15 residues. Germline V CDR1 and CDR2: LGHNA, YSLEER. CDR3 sequence: CASSQGSGGGETQYF. The CDR3 region has the DNA TGCGCCAGCAGCCAAGGTAGCGGGGGGGGAGAGACCCAGTACTTC.

The chain employs TRBV9 and TRBJ1-5; no clear D gene. Trimming removed 0 bases at V and 4 bases at J, with 8 bases between. The germline gives CDR1 SGDLS, CDR2 YYNGEE. The CDR3 runs to 14 residues. CDR3: CASSVGQENQPQHF. CDR3 bases: TGTGCCAGCAGCGTAGGGCAGGAGAATCAGCCCCAGCATTTT.

The chain recombines TRBV10-3 with TRBJ2-7, with TRBD1 matching 8 bases. Unmatched junction bases numbered 10, after V lost 7 bases and J lost 5 bases. Germline V gene sequence: CDR1 ENHRY, CDR2 SYGVKD. The CDR3 consists of 14 residues. DNA of the CDR3: TGTGCCATCAAGAGGACAGGGTCTCAGAACGAGCAGTACTTC. As protein: CAIKRTGSQNEQYF.

Only one count was recorded for this clone. The gene calls are TRBV30 and TRBJ2-1, with a weak D call TRBD2 (7 bases). V was cut by 2 bases and J by 5 bases, with 13 bases left in between. The germline V gene has CDR1 GTSNPN and CDR2 SVGIG (reference sequence). This CDR3 spans 14 amino acids. Here the CDR3 DNA reads TGTGCCTGGAGTAGGGGGGGCCGGAACAATGAGCAGTTCTTC. This translates into CAWSRGGRNNEQFF.

J is TRBJ1-1 and V is TRBV10-3; tentatively, D is TRBD1 (6 bases). The CDR3 extends over 14 amino acids. CDR1 is ENHRY, CDR2 SYGVKD, per germline. V was trimmed by 7 bases and J by 1 base, leaving 13 bases between them. This CDR3 reads CAITSGQENTEAFF. The CDR3 DNA reads TGTGCCATCACCTCGGGACAAGAGAACACTGAAGCTTTCTTT.

The genes are TRBV30 and TRBJ1-1; D remains ambiguous. The V end was cut by 4 bases, the J end by 1 base, with 10 bases between. This CDR3 comprises 13 residues. The germline V gene has CDR1 GTSNPN and CDR2 SVGIG (reference sequence). The CDR3 protein is CAWTLGRNTEAFF. CDR3 bases: TGTGCCTGGACTTTAGGCAGGAACACTGAAGCTTTCTTT. Full variable domain (remainder filled in from reference TRBV30 and TRBJ1-1): SQTIHQWPATLVQPVGSPLSLECTVEGTSNPNLYWYRQAAGRGLQLLFYSVGIGQISSEVPQNLSASRPQDRQFILSSKKLLLSDSGFYLCAWTLGRNTEAFFGQGTRLTVV.

This clone was counted a few times. The chain is built from TRBV12-3 or TRBV12-4 and TRBJ2-5; D not certain. This CDR3 region has 10 residues. Trimming pared 6 bases from V and 3 bases from J, leaving 2 bases between. The CDR3: CASREETQYF. CDR3 DNA sequence: TGTGCCAGCAGGGAAGAGACCCAGTACTTC.

The rearrangement joins TRBV4-1 to TRBJ2-7; D gene ambiguous. Germline V gene lookup returns CDR1 MGHRA and CDR2 YSYEKL. The CDR3 contains 12 residues. With 3 bases removed from V and 7 bases from J, the gap between germline ends came to 10 bases. The CDR3 loop reads CASSQAFGEQYF. The CDR3 nucleotides are TGCGCCAGCAGCCAGGCCTTCGGAGAGCAGTACTTC.

The chain recombines TRBV19 with TRBJ1-5; the D gene is possibly TRBD1 (6 bases). The V and J ends lost 5 bases and 5 bases respectively, with 13 bases between them. There are 14 residues in the CDR3. CDR1 and CDR2 (germline): LNHDA, SQIVND (reference sequence). CDR3 amino acids: CASSENRVDQPQHF. The CDR3 coding sequence is TGTGCCAGTAGTGAAAACAGGGTTGATCAGCCCCAGCATTTT.

This rearrangement joins TRBV2 to TRBJ1-5; D gene unclear. Trimming took off 6 bases at V and 1 base at J, with 10 bases between the two ends. This CDR3 contains 14 residues. CDR1 and CDR2 (germline): SNHLY, FYNNEI. The CDR3 DNA reads as TGTGCCAGCAGGAAGGACGGGAGCAATCAGCCCCAGCATTTT. It yields the protein CASRKDGSNQPQHF.

V and J are TRBV30 and TRBJ2-7; TRBD1 is a possible D gene (6 bases). Germline V gene sequence: CDR1 GTSNPN, CDR2 SVGIG (reference sequence). The CDR3 sequence is 13 residues long. The V end lost 4 bases, the J end lost 1 base, and 11 bases lay between the germline ends. The CDR3: CAWKAGVSYEQYF. CDR3 coding DNA: TGTGCCTGGAAGGCAGGGGTATCCTACGAGCAGTACTTC.

The chain carries TRBV18 and TRBJ1-6; D remains ambiguous. V lost 2 bases and J lost 3, with 11 bases in between. This CDR3 spans 16 amino acids. CDR1 is KGHSH and CDR2 is LQKENI in the germline V gene. CDR3 protein: CASSPTEDDYNSPLHF. DNA of the CDR3: TGTGCCAGCTCACCAACGGAGGACGACTATAATTCACCCCTCCACTTT.

This chain connects TRBV27 to TRBJ1-6; D may be TRBD1 (6 bases). The germline CDR1 and CDR2 sequences are MNHEY and SMNVEV (reference sequence). This CDR3 is built from 15 residues. With 6 bases removed from V and 0 bases from J, the gap between germline ends came to 9 bases. CDR3 nucleotide sequence: TGTGCCAGCAGGGGGGGCGGCTCCTATAATTCACCCCTCCACTTT. It translates to CASRGGGSYNSPLHF.

Turning to this clone: At the DNA level, this CDR3 is encoded by other sequences in the same sample as well. The gene calls are TRBV11-3 and TRBJ1-4; no clear D. V gave up 0 bases and J gave up 7 bases, with 3 bases separating them. The CDR3 loop spans 12 amino acids. CDR1 and CDR2 (germline): SGHNT, YENEEA. DNA for the CDR3: TGTGCCAGCAGCTTAGACAGTGAAAAACTGTTTTTT. This gives the protein CASSLDSEKLFF.

The chain carries TRBV12-3 or TRBV12-4 and TRBJ1-1; D call uncertain. Trimming removed 5 bases from V and 3 bases from J, with 10 bases in between. The CDR3 is 13 residues long. As DNA, the CDR3 is TGTGCCAGCAGTACGAAGCATTACACTGAAGCTTTCTTT. As protein: CASSTKHYTEAFF.

This clone was recorded once. This sequence joins TRBV30 and TRBJ2-5; perhaps TRBD2 as D (6 bases). This CDR3 contains 13 residues. Looked up from germline, CDR1 is GTSNPN and CDR2 is SVGIG (reference sequence). Between the trimmed V and J ends, which lost 2 bases and 2 bases, there was a span of 9 bases. CDR3 coding DNA: TGTGCCTGGAGTTGGGCGGGACAAGAGACCCAGTACTTC. Translating it yields CAWSWAGQETQYF.

The chain carries TRBV2 and TRBJ1-4; D is uncertain. This CDR3 is 11 amino acids long. Trimming pared 8 bases from V and 3 bases from J, leaving 4 bases between. Germline assignment: CDR1 SNHLY and CDR2 FYNNEI. The CDR3 DNA reads as TGTGCCAGCGTCGCTAATGAAAAACTGTTTTTT. Protein sequence: CASVANEKLFF.

This chain uses TRBV6-2 or TRBV6-3 with TRBJ2-7, with TRBD2 matching over 12 bases. The germline gives CDR1 MNHEY, CDR2 SVGEGT. V dropped 2 bases and J dropped 3; count of bases not matched to a gene: 2. The CDR3 is 15 amino acids. The DNA of the CDR3 is TGTGCCAGCAGTTACCGACTAGCGGGGGACTACGAGCAGTACTTC. Translating gives CASSYRLAGDYEQYF.